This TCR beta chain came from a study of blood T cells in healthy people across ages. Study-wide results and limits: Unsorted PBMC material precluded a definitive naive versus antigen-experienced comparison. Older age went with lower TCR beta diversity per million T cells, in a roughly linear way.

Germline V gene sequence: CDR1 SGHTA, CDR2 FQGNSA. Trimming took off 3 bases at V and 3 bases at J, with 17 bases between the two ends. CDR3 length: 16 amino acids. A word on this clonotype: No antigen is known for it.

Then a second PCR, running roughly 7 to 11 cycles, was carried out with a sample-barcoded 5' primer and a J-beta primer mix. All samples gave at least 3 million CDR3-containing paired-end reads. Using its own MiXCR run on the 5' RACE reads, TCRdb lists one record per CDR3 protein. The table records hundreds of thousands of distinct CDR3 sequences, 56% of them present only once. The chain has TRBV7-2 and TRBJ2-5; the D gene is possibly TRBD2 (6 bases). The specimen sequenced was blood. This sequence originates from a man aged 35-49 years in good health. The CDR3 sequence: CASSFKLAGTKETQYF. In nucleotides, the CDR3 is TGTGCCAGCAGCTTTAAACTAGCCGGGACCAAAGAGACCCAGTACTTC.